Listed below are T cell receptor beta chains from one sample, sequenced in a study of T cells in Graves' hyperthyroidism and ophthalmopathy. MiXCR, applied by TCRdb to the multiplex PCR reads, yields one record per CDR3 protein. The top ten clones hold around 19% of a sample with approximately 530,000 distinct CDR3 sequences, roughly a sixth of them seen once. The sample comprised blood. The receptors were gathered from a woman aged 18-35 years with Graves' hyperthyroidism. The CDR3 runs from the conserved cysteine through the conserved F or W. D genes are given only for firm matches. Rows give clone size only sometimes, using once, few, many, or a class for an expanded clone.

v_call	clone_size	j_call	d_call	cdr3_nt	cdr3_aa
TRBV18	few	TRBJ1-2	.	TGTGCCAGCTCACCTCGGTCAGGGCCTAACTATGGCTACACCTTC	CASSPRSGPNYGYTF
TRBV28	many	TRBJ2-3	TRBD1	TGTGCCAGCACCGGGACAGGGACAAGCACAGATACGCAGTATTTT	CASTGTGTSTDTQYF
TRBV6-5	.	TRBJ2-1	.	TGTGCCAGCAGTTACCCGGAGGGGGGGCAGTTCTTC	CASSYPEGGQFF
TRBV7-9	many	TRBJ1-1	.	TGTGCCAGCAGCGCGAGACTGGGCTTAAACACTGAAGCTTTCTTT	CASSARLGLNTEAFF
TRBV7-2	many	TRBJ2-5	.	TGTGCCAGCAGCTTAGCGGGGGGCGAGACCCAGTACTTC	CASSLAGGETQYF
TRBV20-1	few	TRBJ2-1	TRBD1	TGCAGTGCTAGTACCGGGACAGGGGCAGGTGAGCAGTTCTTC	CSASTGTGAGEQFF
TRBV11-2	many	TRBJ1-1	.	TGTGCCAGCAGCTTAGAGCAGAACACTGAAGCTTTCTTT	CASSLEQNTEAFF
TRBV14	few	TRBJ2-7	.	TGTGCCAGCAGCCAAGACCACGGACCTTACGAGCAGTACTTC	CASSQDHGPYEQYF
TRBV29-1	many	TRBJ2-1	.	TGCAGCGTTGTTAGCAGGAGCTCCTACAATGAGCAGTTCTTC	CSVVSRSSYNEQFF
TRBV7-9	.	TRBJ2-2	TRBD1	TGTGCCAGCACCGCAGGGGGCGTCACCGGGGAGCTGTTTTTT	CASTAGGVTGELFF
TRBV27	many	TRBJ2-1	.	TGTGCCAGCAGTTTATTTCCCCCGGGCAATGAGCAGTTCTTC	CASSLFPPGNEQFF
TRBV6-1	many	TRBJ1-1	TRBD1	TGTGCCAGCAGTGAAGCGACAGGGAAAGGGAACACTGAAGCTTTCTTT	CASSEATGKGNTEAFF
TRBV30	few	TRBJ1-2	.	TGTGCCTGGACAGGGAACTATGGCTACACCTTC	CAWTGNYGYTF
TRBV5-1	.	TRBJ2-3	TRBD1	TGCGCCAGCAGCAGACATGACAGGGAGACGCAGTATTTT	CASSRHDRETQYF
TRBV12-3/TRBV12-4	many	TRBJ1-1	.	TGTGCCAGCACCCCCGGGATTTTAAACACTGAAGCTTTCTTT	CASTPGILNTEAFF
TRBV27	many	TRBJ2-1	.	TGTGCCACGAACCGGGGGGCAGGAATCTACAATGAGCAGTTCTTC	CATNRGAGIYNEQFF
TRBV7-2	few	TRBJ2-4	TRBD2	TGTGCCAGCAGCTCCTTCATCGGCGGGAGAGAATACATTCAGTACTTC	CASSSFIGGREYIQYF
TRBV7-9	.	TRBJ1-1	.	TGTGCCAGCAGCCGTAACAGGGTCACTGAAGCTTTCTTT	CASSRNRVTEAFF
TRBV7-2	.	TRBJ2-5	.	TGTGCCAGCAGCGTCGCTTACGAAGAGACCCAGTACTTC	CASSVAYEETQYF
TRBV18	.	TRBJ1-4	.	TGTGCCAGCTCACCGCCGGGACTCCCTAATGAAAAACTGTTTTTT	CASSPPGLPNEKLFF
TRBV27	many	TRBJ2-1	TRBD2	TGTGCCAGCAGTTTTGGGGAGGGAACCTACAATGAGCAGTTCTTC	CASSFGEGTYNEQFF
TRBV5-5	.	TRBJ1-5	.	TGTGCCAGCACCCGGATGTCAGCTGAGGAGCCCCAGCATTTT	CASTRMSAEEPQHF
TRBV3-1	many	TRBJ1-6	TRBD1	TGCGCCAGCAGCCAGGGACAGTATAATTCACCCCTCCACTTT	CASSQGQYNSPLHF
TRBV28	many	TRBJ2-6	.	TGTGCCAGCAGGTCCCACGGCTTGGGGTCCGGGGCCAACGTCCTGACTTTC	CASRSHGLGSGANVLTF
TRBV7-8	.	TRBJ1-1	.	TGTGCCAGCAGCTTACAGGGGTCTATGAACACTGAAGGTTTCTTT	CASSLQGSMNTEGFF
TRBV5-1	.	TRBJ1-1	.	TGCGCCAGCAGCTCCGGACAGAAATTCTACACTGAAGCTTTCTTT	CASSSGQKFYTEAFF
TRBV12-3/TRBV12-4	many	TRBJ2-5	.	TGTGCCAGCAGGGTAGCGGAAGAGACCCAGTACTTC	CASRVAEETQYF
TRBV20-1	.	TRBJ1-1	.	TGCATTTACGGAGGGGGGATCATAACTGAAGCTTTCTTT	CIYGGGIITEAFF
TRBV5-1	few	TRBJ2-7	TRBD2	TGCGCCAGCAGCTTGGTGCGGGGGGCGGATGAGCAGTACTTC	CASSLVRGADEQYF
TRBV10-3	once	TRBJ2-1	.	TGTGCCATCAGCCCGGACTTATTGGAGCAGTTCTTC	CAISPDLLEQFF
TRBV27	.	TRBJ1-1	.	TGTGCCAGCAGCCCAGGGTTCCCGGGCACTGAAGCTTTCTTT	CASSPGFPGTEAFF
TRBV2	.	TRBJ2-1	.	TGTGCCAGCACCCCAGGAACCTACAATGAGCAGTTCTTC	CASTPGTYNEQFF
TRBV11-3	many	TRBJ2-1	.	TGTGCCAGCAGCCACTCTAGCAATGAGCAGTTCTTC	CASSHSSNEQFF
TRBV12-5	.	TRBJ1-3	.	TGTGCTAGTGGTTACGGGGGGACTGGAAACACCATATATTTT	CASGYGGTGNTIYF
TRBV20-1	few	TRBJ2-1	.	TGCAGTGCTAGACCCGGGGAGCGGAACTACAATGAGCAGTTCTTC	CSARPGERNYNEQFF
TRBV20-1	.	TRBJ2-1	.	TGCAGTGCTGGCGGTGGATTGGGGTACAATGAGCAGTTCTTC	CSAGGGLGYNEQFF
TRBV9	.	TRBJ1-6	.	TGTGCCAGCAGCGTAGATGGGCAGTCCGGATCACCCCTCCACTTT	CASSVDGQSGSPLHF
TRBV20-1	many	TRBJ2-1	TRBD2	TGCAGTGCTAAGACTAGCCTAATATACAATGAGCAGTTCTTC	CSAKTSLIYNEQFF
TRBV12-3/TRBV12-4	.	TRBJ1-2	.	TGTGCCAGCAACCAAGCGGGAGGCTACACCTTC	CASNQAGGYTF
TRBV6-2/TRBV6-3	.	TRBJ2-1	.	TGTGCCAGCAGTTACCGGGGGTTCAATGAGCAGTTCTTC	CASSYRGFNEQFF
TRBV27	many	TRBJ2-1	TRBD2	TGTGCCAGCAGTTTATGGGCGGGACTAGCGGGAGGTAATGAGCAGTTCTTC	CASSLWAGLAGGNEQFF
TRBV5-1	.	TRBJ2-1	TRBD1	TGCGCCAGCAGAGGGGGCGAGGGGTACGACGTCTACAATGAGCAGTTCTTC	CASRGGEGYDVYNEQFF
TRBV30	many	TRBJ1-1	.	TGTGCCTGGAGCGCGGACACCGACACTGAAGCTTTCTTT	CAWSADTDTEAFF
TRBV15	many	TRBJ1-4	TRBD1	TGTGCCACCAGCAGTTCCTCCGGGACAGGAGATGAAAAACTGTTTTTT	CATSSSSGTGDEKLFF
TRBV24-1	.	TRBJ1-2	TRBD1	TGTGCCACCAGTCCAGGGGGCGGTTATGGCTACACCTTC	CATSPGGGYGYTF
TRBV6-1	.	TRBJ1-6	.	TGTGCCAGCAGTGAGGTCCCACGCGGTTCACCCCTCCACTTT	CASSEVPRGSPLHF
TRBV18	few	TRBJ2-7	.	TGTGCCAGCTCACCACTCCCCGCGGTAGGTAGCGGCACCTACGAGCAGTACTTC	CASSPLPAVGSGTYEQYF
TRBV20-1	many	TRBJ2-1	.	TGCAGTGCTAGAGATACCCCCGAGCAGTTCTTC	CSARDTPEQFF
TRBV7-8	many	TRBJ2-3	.	TGTGCCAGCAGCTTAGTAGAGATCACAGATACGCAGTATTTT	CASSLVEITDTQYF
TRBV27	few	TRBJ1-1	TRBD1	TGTGCCAGCAGTTCCGGGACAGGGAGGGAAACTTTCTTT	CASSSGTGRETFF
TRBV7-7	many	TRBJ1-1	TRBD1	TGTGCTAGCAGCTTAGGCTGGCGGGGGACAGGGGGCACTGAAGCTTTCTTT	CASSLGWRGTGGTEAFF
TRBV4-1	.	TRBJ2-1	.	TGCGCCAGCAGCCAAGGGGGGCTACGAGGTGTGTCCTACAATGAGCAGTTCTTC	CASSQGGLRGVSYNEQFF
TRBV30	.	TRBJ1-2	.	TGTGCCTGGAGTGAAACAGCAAGGTTTAACTATGGCTACACCTTC	CAWSETARFNYGYTF
TRBV27	few	TRBJ1-1	.	TGTGCCAGCAGTACTATTGGCCTCACTGAAGCTTTCTTT	CASSTIGLTEAFF
TRBV24-1	.	TRBJ2-3	.	TGTGCCACCAGTCAATCTCGCCCGGCCACCACAGATACGCAGTATTTT	CATSQSRPATTDTQYF
TRBV4-3	.	TRBJ2-7	.	TGCGCCAGCAGCCAAGATCCTGGCAGGGCATCGGGGCAGTACTTC	CASSQDPGRASGQYF
TRBV3-1	many	TRBJ2-7	TRBD2	TGTGCCAGCAGTCTTGGACTAGCGGGCCGCTCCTACGAGCAGTACTTC	CASSLGLAGRSYEQYF